This TCR beta chain was identified during a study of response to subunit inactivated influenza vaccine. TCRdb analysed the RT-PCR reads with MiXCR anew, one entry per CDR3 protein. The sample shows some 550,000 distinct CDR3 sequences, roughly 25% of them seen only once. The sample also formed part of further work on T cells expressing NK-cell markers. Turning to that study: Libraries used 5'RACE template switching adding universal primer site and UMIs. It was from sorted CD3+CD56+NKG2C+, CD3+CD56+NKG2C- and CD3+CD56-NKG2C+ T cells that TCR beta repertoires came. The leading position in the CD3+CD56-NKG2C+ fraction of a few donors also went to these clonotypes.

This clonotype was obtained from a man aged 50 to 59 who received an inactivated influenza vaccine. This specimen was CD4+ T cells sorted from PBMCs, taken approximately 13 days after vaccination.

CDR3 sequence (DNA): TGTGCCTGGAGTCTGCTAACGGATACGCAGTATTTT. This gives the protein CAWSLLTDTQYF. V gene TRBV30 combines with J gene TRBJ2-3; D not certain. V was pared by 2 bases and J by 6 bases, with 9 bases between. This CDR3 contains 12 residues. Per the germline V gene, CDR1 is GTSNPN and CDR2 is SVGIG (reference sequence).